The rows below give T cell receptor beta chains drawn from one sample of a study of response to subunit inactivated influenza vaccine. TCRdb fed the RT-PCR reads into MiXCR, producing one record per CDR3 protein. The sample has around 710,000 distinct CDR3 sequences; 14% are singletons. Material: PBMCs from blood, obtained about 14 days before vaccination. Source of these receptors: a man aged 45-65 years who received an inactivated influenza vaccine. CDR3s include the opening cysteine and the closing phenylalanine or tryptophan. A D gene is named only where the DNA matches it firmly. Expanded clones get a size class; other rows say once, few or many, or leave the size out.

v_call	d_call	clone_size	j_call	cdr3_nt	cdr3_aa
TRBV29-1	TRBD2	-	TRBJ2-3	TGCAGCGTGACTAGCGGGAGGGCCGCAGATACGCAGTATTTT	CSVTSGRAADTQYF
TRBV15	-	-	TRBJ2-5	TGTGCCACCAGCAGGAACCTCCAAGAGACCCAGTACTTC	CATSRNLQETQYF
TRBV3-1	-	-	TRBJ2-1	TGTGCCAGCAGCCAATTTTTATACAATGAGCAGTTCTTC	CASSQFLYNEQFF
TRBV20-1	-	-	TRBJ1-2	TGCAGTGCTAGACTAAAACCGGGGCTTGGCTACACCTTC	CSARLKPGLGYTF
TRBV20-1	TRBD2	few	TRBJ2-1	TGCAGTGCAAAAACTAGCGGGGGGACCCAGGACAAGTTCTTC	CSAKTSGGTQDKFF
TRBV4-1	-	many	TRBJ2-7	TGCGCCAGCAGCCAAGAGAAGGGAGGCTACGAGCAGTACTTC	CASSQEKGGYEQYF
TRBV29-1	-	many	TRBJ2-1	TGCAGCGTTGGACCCGGGCTTAGCTCCTACAATGAGCAGTTCTTC	CSVGPGLSSYNEQFF
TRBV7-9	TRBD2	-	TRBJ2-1	TGTGCCAGCGAGCGGGGGGGCCCATGGGAGCAGTTCTTC	CASERGGPWEQFF
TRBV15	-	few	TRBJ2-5	TGTGCCACCAGCAGAGTGGCGCAAGAGACCCAGTACTTC	CATSRVAQETQYF
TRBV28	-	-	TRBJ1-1	TGTGCCAGCACCCCGCGAGGTAGGGGCCTCACTGAAGCTTTCTTT	CASTPRGRGLTEAFF
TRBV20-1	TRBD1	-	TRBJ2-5	TGCAGTGCTAGAGACCCAAGACAGGGCTTGATCCAAGAGACCCAGTACTTC	CSARDPRQGLIQETQYF
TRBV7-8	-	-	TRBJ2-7	TGTGCCAGCAGCCGAGAAGAGTACTACGAGCAGTACTTC	CASSREEYYEQYF
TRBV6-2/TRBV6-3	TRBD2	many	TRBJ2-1	TGTGCCAGCAGTTACTTAGCGGCTAGCGGGAGCTCCTACAATGAGCAGTTCTTC	CASSYLAASGSSYNEQFF
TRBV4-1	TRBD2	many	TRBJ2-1	TGCGCCAGCAGCCGATCGACTAGCGGGGGGGACAATGAGCAGTTCTTC	CASSRSTSGGDNEQFF
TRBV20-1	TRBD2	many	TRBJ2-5	TGCAGTGCTACCTCGACTAGCGGGAGCCTAGAGACCCAGTACTTC	CSATSTSGSLETQYF
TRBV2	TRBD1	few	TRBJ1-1	TGTGCCAGCAGGGACAGGGGATCGGCTTTCTTT	CASRDRGSAFF
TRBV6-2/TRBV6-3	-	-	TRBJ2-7	TGTGCCAGCAATTCTGGAAGCTACGAGCAGTACTTC	CASNSGSYEQYF
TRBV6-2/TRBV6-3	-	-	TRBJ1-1	TGTGCCAGCAGTTACGCCAGGACGAACACTGAAGCTTTCTTT	CASSYARTNTEAFF
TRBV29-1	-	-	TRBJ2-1	TGCAGCGTTGTTGGTGGACAACCAAGCTACAATGAGCAGTTCTTC	CSVVGGQPSYNEQFF
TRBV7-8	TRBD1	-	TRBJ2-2	TGTGCCAGCAGCTTAAGAGGGACAGGGTCAACCTTCTTCGGGGAGCTGTTTTTT	CASSLRGTGSTFFGELFF
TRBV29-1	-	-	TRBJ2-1	TGCAGCGTTCGAAAACTTAGCCCCTACAATGAGCAGTTCTTC	CSVRKLSPYNEQFF
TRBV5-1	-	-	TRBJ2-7	TGCGCCAGCAGCTGGGGACCCAGGGGCTACGAGCAGTACTTC	CASSWGPRGYEQYF
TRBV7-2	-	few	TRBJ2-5	TGTGCCAGCAGCTTGTCGTCGGGGTCTCTCGAGACCCAGTACTTC	CASSLSSGSLETQYF
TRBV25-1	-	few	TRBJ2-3	TGTGCCAGCAGTGAGGGTGAGACTCGGGGTTATTTT	CASSEGETRGYF
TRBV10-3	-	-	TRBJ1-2	TGTGCCATCAGTGAGAGCGACAGGACTAACTATGGCTACACCTTC	CAISESDRTNYGYTF
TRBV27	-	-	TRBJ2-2	TGTGCCAGCAGTTTTTTCGGGGAGCTGTTTTTT	CASSFFGELFF
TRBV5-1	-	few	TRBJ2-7	TGCGCCAGCAGCTTATTGGCGAGCTCGTCCTACGAGCAGTACTTC	CASSLLASSSYEQYF
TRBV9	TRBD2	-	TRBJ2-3	TGTGCCAGCAGCGTAGGCAGCGGGAGTGGCTTTGATACGCAGTATTTT	CASSVGSGSGFDTQYF
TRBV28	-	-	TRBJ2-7	TGTGCCAGCTCCTCAATAGGGAGCTCCTACGAGCAGTACTTC	CASSSIGSSYEQYF
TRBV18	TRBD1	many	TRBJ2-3	TGTGCCAGCTCACGCAGGGGGCACGACACAGATACGCAGTATTTT	CASSRRGHDTDTQYF
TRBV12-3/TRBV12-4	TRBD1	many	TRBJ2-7	TGTGCCAGCGCCCCAGGACAGGGATTTTACGAGCAGTACTTC	CASAPGQGFYEQYF
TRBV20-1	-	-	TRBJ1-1	TGCAGTGCTTGTCCACAGGGACCAGGGAACACTGAAGCTTTCTTT	CSACPQGPGNTEAFF
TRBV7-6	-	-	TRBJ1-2	TGTGCCAGCAGCTTTACAGGGACGGGCTACACCTTC	CASSFTGTGYTF
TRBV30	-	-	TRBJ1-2	TGTGCCTGGAATAGGGGCAGCGAAGGACCCTACACCTTC	CAWNRGSEGPYTF
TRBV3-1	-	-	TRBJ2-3	TGTGCCAGCAGCCAACTCAACACAGATACGCAGTATTTT	CASSQLNTDTQYF
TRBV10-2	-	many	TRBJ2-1	TGCGCCAGCAGTGAATCTGGGAATGAGCAGTTCTTC	CASSESGNEQFF
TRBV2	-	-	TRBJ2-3	TGTGCCAGCAGTGAAGCGATTGGTAGCGGTACGCAGTATTTT	CASSEAIGSGTQYF
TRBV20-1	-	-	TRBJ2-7	TGCAGTGCCCCCCGGGTAAACGAGCAGTACTTC	CSAPRVNEQYF
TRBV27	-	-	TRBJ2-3	TGTGCCAGCAGTTTCAGGTCGGCCGGGGCGGATACGCAGTATTTT	CASSFRSAGADTQYF
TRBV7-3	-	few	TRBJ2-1	TGTGCCAGCAGCCCCTCGGGTGTAAACAATGAGCAGTTCTTC	CASSPSGVNNEQFF
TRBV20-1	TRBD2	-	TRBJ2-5	TGCAGTGCTCTAGCGGGGGGCCGACAAGAGACCCTGTACTTC	CSALAGGRQETLYF
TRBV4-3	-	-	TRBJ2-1	TGCGCCAGCAGCCAAGAACGCGGGAATGAGCAGTTCTTC	CASSQERGNEQFF
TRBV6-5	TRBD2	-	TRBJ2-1	TGTGCCAGCAGTTCCTCGGGACTAGCGGGGTACAATGAGCAGTTCTTC	CASSSSGLAGYNEQFF
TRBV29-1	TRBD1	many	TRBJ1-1	TGCAGCGTTGAATTAGGGGGCACTAGAGCTTTCTTT	CSVELGGTRAFF
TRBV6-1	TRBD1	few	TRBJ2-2	TGTGCCAGCAGCCTACAGGGGGCGCGGACCGGGGAGCTGTTTTTT	CASSLQGARTGELFF
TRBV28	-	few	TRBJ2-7	TGTGCCAGCAGCTCCAAAGTGGCGGATTCCTCCTACGAGCAGTACTTC	CASSSKVADSSYEQYF
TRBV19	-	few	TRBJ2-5	TGTGCCAGTAGTATGGGGAGGGGGCCCCAAGAGACCCAGTACTTC	CASSMGRGPQETQYF
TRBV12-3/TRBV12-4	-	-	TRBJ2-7	TGTGCCAGCAGTTTGGTCCTGACGTACGAGCAGTGCTTC	CASSLVLTYEQCF
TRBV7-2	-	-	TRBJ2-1	TGTGCCAGCAGCTTAGGGGTGTTGGAGAATGAGCAGTTCTTC	CASSLGVLENEQFF
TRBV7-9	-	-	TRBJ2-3	TGTGCCAGCAGCTCAGCTACAGGCCTTGGGAACACAGATACGCAGTATTTT	CASSSATGLGNTDTQYF
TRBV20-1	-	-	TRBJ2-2	TGCAGTGCTAGAGGAGATAGCCCGAACACCGGGGAGCTGTTTTTT	CSARGDSPNTGELFF
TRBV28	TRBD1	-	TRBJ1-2	TGTGCCAGCAGTCCACCGTCCAACAGGGGCTATGGCTACACCTTC	CASSPPSNRGYGYTF
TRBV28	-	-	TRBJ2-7	TGTGCCAGCAGGGCCAGTGCAGATTACTACGAGCAGTACTTC	CASRASADYYEQYF
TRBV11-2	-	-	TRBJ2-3	TGTGCCAGCAGCTTAATGGGGGGGCCGGCAGATACGCAGTATTTT	CASSLMGGPADTQYF
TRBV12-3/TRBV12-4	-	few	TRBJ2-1	TGTGCCAGCAGTCTTCGGGAGATGTACAATGAGCAGTTCTTC	CASSLREMYNEQFF
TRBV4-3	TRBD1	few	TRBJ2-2	TGCGCCAGCAGCCAAGACTGGGACAGGGATCAATACGGGGAGCTGTTTTTT	CASSQDWDRDQYGELFF
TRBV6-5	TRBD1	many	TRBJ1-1	TGTGCCAGCAGAAACTCTGGACAGGGGGGAACTGAAGCTTTCTTT	CASRNSGQGGTEAFF
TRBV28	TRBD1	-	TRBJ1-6	TGTGCCAGCAGCTTGACAGGGCATGATTCACCCCTCCACTTT	CASSLTGHDSPLHF